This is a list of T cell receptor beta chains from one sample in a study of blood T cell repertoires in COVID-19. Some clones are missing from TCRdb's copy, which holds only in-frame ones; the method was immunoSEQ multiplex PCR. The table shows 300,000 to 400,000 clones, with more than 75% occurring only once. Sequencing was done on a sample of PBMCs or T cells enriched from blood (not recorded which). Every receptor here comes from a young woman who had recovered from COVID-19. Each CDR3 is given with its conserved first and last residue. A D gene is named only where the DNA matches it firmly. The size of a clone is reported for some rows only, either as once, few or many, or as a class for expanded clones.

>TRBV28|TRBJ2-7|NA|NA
CASSLSPSYEQYF
TGTGCCAGCAGTTTATCCCCGTCCTACGAGCAGTACTTC
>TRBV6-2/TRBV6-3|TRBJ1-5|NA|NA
CASSGGGVGSQPQHF
TGTGCCAGCAGTGGGGGGGGAGTCGGGAGTCAGCCCCAGCATTTT
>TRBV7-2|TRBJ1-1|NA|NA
CASSLEARRTEAFF
TGTGCCAGCAGCTTGGAGGCGCGTAGGACTGAAGCTTTCTTT
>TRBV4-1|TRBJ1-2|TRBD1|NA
CASSHGTGGGGYGYTF
TGCGCCAGCAGCCACGGGACAGGGGGCGGGGGGTATGGCTACACCTTC
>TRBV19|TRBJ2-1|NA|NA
CASSMPGGAYNEQFF
TGTGCCAGTAGTATGCCCGGGGGAGCCTACAATGAGCAGTTCTTC
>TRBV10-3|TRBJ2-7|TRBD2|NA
CAISDRASGGYYEQYF
TGTGCCATCAGTGATCGGGCTAGCGGGGGATACTACGAGCAGTACTTC
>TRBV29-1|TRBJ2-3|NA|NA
CSLLGLAESTDTQYF
TGCAGCCTCCTCGGGTTAGCGGAGAGCACAGATACGCAGTATTTT
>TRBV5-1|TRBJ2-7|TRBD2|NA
CASSRGLAGDRYEQYF
TGCGCCAGCAGCCGAGGACTAGCGGGGGACCGATACGAGCAGTACTTC
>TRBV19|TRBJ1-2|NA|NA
CASWGRPDYGYTF
TGTGCCAGCTGGGGGCGACCAGACTATGGCTACACCTTC
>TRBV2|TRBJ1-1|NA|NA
CASSDGGEATEAFF
TGTGCCAGCAGTGACGGGGGGGAAGCGACTGAAGCTTTCTTT
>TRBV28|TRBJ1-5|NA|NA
CASSLQQGFGNQPQHF
TGTGCCAGCAGTTTACAACAGGGTTTTGGTAATCAGCCCCAGCATTTT
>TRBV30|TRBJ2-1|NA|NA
CAWSPDKRGYSYNEQFF
TGTGCCTGGAGTCCTGATAAACGGGGGTATAGCTACAATGAGCAGTTCTTC
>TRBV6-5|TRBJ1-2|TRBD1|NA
CASSRDSYGYTF
TGTGCCAGCAGCCGGGACAGCTATGGCTACACCTTC
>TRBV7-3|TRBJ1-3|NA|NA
CASSINAPGSGNTIYF
TGTGCCAGCAGCATAAATGCCCCGGGGTCTGGAAACACCATATATTTT
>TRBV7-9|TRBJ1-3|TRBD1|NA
CASSFPGQGISGNTIYF
TGTGCCAGCAGCTTCCCGGGACAGGGGATCTCTGGAAACACCATATATTTT
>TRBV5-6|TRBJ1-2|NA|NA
CASSLVGQGPGYTF
TGTGCCAGCAGCTTGGTGGGGCAGGGCCCTGGCTACACCTTC
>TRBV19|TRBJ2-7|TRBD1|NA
CASSISSGQGSYEQYF
TGTGCCAGTAGTATAAGCTCGGGACAGGGGTCCTACGAGCAGTACTTC
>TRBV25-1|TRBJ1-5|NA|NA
CASGGNIDQPQHF
TGTGCCAGCGGGGGGAATATAGATCAGCCCCAGCATTTT
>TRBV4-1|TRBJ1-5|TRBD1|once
CASSQTGGWNQPQHF
TGCGCCAGCAGCCAAACAGGGGGATGGAATCAGCCCCAGCATTTT
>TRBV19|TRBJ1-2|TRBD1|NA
CASISGTGLIYGYTF
TGTGCCAGTATTTCCGGGACAGGGCTCATCTATGGCTACACCTTC
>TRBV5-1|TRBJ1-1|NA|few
CASSGPRTTNTEAFF
TGCGCCAGCAGCGGCCCTCGGACAACGAACACTGAAGCTTTCTTT
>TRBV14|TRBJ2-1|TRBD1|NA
CASSLRTGGSYNEQFF
TGTGCCAGCAGCCTCCGGACAGGGGGCTCCTACAATGAGCAGTTCTTC
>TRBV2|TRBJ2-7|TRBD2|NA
CAIQPGTSGSYEQYF
TGTGCCATCCAGCCCGGAACTAGCGGCTCCTACGAGCAGTACTTC
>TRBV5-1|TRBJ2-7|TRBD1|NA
CASSFGQGVNEQYF
TGCGCCAGCAGCTTTGGACAGGGGGTAAACGAGCAGTACTTC
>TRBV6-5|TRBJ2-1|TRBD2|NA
CATSLAGSYNEQFF
TGTGCCACCTCACTAGCGGGGTCCTACAATGAGCAGTTCTTC
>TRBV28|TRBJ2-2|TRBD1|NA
CASSRTGTANTGELFF
TGTGCCAGCAGCAGAACCGGGACAGCGAACACCGGGGAGCTGTTTTTT
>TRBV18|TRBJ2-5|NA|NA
CASSPSGETQYF
TGTGCCAGCTCACCATCAGGAGAGACCCAGTACTTC
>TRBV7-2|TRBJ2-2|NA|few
CASRRAPSGPGELFF
TGTGCCAGCCGTAGGGCACCCAGCGGTCCCGGGGAGCTGTTTTTT
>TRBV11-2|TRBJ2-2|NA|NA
CASSLKPPTGELFF
TGTGCCAGCAGCTTAAAGCCCCCCACCGGGGAGCTGTTTTTT
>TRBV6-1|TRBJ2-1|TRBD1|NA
CASSVERQGLQQFF
TGTGCCAGCAGTGTGGAGAGACAGGGCTTGCAGCAGTTCTTC
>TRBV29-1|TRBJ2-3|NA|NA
CRSILAPDTFTDTQYF
TGCCGCTCGATTCTGGCTCCCGATACCTTCACAGATACGCAGTATTTT
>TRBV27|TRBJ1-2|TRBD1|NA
CASTTLQGEGYGYTF
TGTGCCAGCACCACCTTACAGGGGGAAGGATATGGCTACACCTTC
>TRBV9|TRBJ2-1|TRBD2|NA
CASSVAVGGAYEQFF
TGTGCCAGCAGCGTAGCGGTCGGGGGGGCCTATGAGCAGTTCTTC